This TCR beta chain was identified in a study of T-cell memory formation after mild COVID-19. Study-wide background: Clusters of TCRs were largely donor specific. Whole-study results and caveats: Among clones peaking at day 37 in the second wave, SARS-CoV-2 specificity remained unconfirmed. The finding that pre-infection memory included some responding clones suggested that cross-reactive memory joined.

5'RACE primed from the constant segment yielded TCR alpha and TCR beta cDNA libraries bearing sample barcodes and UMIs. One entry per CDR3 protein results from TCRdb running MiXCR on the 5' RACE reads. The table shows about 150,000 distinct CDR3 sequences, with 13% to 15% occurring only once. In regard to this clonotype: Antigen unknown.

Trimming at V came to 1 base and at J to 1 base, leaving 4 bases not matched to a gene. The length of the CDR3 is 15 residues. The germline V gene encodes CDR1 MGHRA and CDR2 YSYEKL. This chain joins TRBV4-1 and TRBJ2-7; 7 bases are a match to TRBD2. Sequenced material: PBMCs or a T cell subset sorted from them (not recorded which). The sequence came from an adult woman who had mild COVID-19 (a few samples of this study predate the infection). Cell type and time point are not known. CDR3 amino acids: CASSQGLAVSYEQYF. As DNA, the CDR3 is TGCGCCAGCAGCCAAGGTCTAGCGGTGTCCTACGAGCAGTACTTC.